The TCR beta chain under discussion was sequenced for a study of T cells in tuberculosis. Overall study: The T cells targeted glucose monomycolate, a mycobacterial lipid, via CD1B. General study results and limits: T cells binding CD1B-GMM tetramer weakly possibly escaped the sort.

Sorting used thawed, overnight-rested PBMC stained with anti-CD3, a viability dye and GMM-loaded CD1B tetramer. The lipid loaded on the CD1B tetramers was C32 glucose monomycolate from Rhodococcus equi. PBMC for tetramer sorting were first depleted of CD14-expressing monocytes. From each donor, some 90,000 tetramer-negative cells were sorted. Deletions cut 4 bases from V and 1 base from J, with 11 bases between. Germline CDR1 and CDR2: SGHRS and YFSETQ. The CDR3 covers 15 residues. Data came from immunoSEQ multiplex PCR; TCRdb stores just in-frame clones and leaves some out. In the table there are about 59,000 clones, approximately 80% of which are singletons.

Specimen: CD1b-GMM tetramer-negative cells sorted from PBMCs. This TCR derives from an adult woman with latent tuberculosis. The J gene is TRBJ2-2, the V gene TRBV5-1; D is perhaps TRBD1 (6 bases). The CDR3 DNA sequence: TGCGCCAGCAGCCGAATGACAGGGAACACCGGGGAGCTGTTTTTT. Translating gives CASSRMTGNTGELFF.